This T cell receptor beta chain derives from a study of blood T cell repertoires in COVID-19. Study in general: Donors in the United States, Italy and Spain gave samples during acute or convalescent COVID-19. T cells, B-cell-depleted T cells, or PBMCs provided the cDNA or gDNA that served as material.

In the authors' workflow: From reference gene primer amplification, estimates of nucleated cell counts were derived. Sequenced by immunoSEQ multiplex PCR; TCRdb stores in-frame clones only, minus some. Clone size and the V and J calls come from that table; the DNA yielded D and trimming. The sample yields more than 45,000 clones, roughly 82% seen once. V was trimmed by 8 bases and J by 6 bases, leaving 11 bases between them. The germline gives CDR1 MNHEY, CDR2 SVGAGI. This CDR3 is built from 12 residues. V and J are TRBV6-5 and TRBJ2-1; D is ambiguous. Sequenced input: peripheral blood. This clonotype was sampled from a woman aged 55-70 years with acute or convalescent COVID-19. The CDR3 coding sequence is TGTGCCAGCCGGGTTGGCGTCAATGAGCAGTTCTTC. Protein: CASRVGVNEQFF.